This record concerns one T cell receptor beta chain sequence. The table lists this clonotype with a few counts. Its antigen specificity is not known. Base qualities are missing; no much larger clone stands one base away. Based on the germline V gene, the CDR1 and CDR2 sequences are SNHLY and FYNNEI. Trimming at the junction amounts to 2 bases on V and 2 bases on J, and the germline ends lie 10 bases apart. From its cysteine to its phenylalanine, the CDR3 spans 14 amino acids. The entry retains the CDR3 DNA only, 42 bases that are in frame from base 1. This sample was taken from a study listed by TCRdb under 2016. Libraries came from RT-PCR. The instrument was an Illumina MiSeq. TCRdb reran the public reads through fastp at Q25 and MiXCR, keeping productive beta chains. For every CDR3 protein sequence, its rows merge into one entry that carries the most common genes and DNA. This sample gives about 680,000 distinct CDR3 sequences in total; approximately 15% of them show up just once. About 3.6% of the sample rests with the top ten.

The sequencing input was memory CD4+ T cells from blood. This sequence uses TRBV2 and TRBJ2-7; the D gene is unclear. The TCR sequence derives from a female donor in good health, serving as a healthy control. The bases read TGTGCCAGCAGTGAAACGGATTGGACCTACGAGCAGTACTTC. The resulting protein is CASSETDWTYEQYF.